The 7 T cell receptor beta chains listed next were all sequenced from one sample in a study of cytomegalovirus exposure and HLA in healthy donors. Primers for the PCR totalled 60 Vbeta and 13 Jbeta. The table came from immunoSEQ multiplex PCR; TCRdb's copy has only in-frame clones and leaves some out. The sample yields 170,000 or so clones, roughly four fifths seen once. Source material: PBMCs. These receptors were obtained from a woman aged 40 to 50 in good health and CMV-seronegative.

DNA for the CDR3: TGCGCCAGCAGCCTGGTAGCGGGGGCCTACAATGAGCAGTTCTTC. Protein: CASSLVAGAYNEQFF. J is TRBJ2-1 and V is TRBV5-1; 9 positions match TRBD2. The CDR3 runs to 15 residues. V gave up 4 bases and J gave up 2 bases; unmatched junction bases: 4. The germline gives CDR1 SGHRS, CDR2 YFSETQ.

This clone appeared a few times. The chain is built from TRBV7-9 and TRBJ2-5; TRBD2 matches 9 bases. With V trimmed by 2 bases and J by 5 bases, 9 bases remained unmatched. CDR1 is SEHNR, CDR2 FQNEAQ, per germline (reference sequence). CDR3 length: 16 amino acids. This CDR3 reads CASSLKRGVLGETQYF. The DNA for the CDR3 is TGTGCCAGCAGCTTAAAGCGGGGGGTCCTTGGGGAGACCCAGTACTTC. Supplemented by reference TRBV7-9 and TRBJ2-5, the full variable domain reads DTGVSQNPRHKITKRGQNVTFRCDPISEHNRLYWYRQTLGQGPEFLTYFQNEAQLEKSRLLSDRFSAERPKGSFSTLEIQRTEQGDSAMYLCASSLKRGVLGETQYFGPGTRLLVL.

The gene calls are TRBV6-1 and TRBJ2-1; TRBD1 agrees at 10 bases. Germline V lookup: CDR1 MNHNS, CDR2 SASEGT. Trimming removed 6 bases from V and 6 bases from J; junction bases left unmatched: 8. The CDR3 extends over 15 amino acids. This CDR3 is CASSLKGTGANEQFF. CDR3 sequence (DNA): TGTGCCAGCAGCCTGAAAGGGACAGGGGCCAATGAGCAGTTCTTC.

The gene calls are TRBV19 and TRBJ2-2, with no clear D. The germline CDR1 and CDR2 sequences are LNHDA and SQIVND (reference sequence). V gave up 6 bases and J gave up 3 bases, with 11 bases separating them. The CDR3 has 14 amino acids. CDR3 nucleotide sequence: TGTGCCAGTAGCCTCCAGGCTCACACCGGGGAGCTGTTTTTT. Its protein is CASSLQAHTGELFF.

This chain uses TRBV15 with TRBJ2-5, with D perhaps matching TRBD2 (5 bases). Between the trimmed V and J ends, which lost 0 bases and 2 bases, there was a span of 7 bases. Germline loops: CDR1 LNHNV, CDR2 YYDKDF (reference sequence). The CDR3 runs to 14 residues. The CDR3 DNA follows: TGTGCCACCAGCAGAGATGGGAGTCAAGAGACCCAGTACTTC. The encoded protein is CATSRDGSQETQYF.

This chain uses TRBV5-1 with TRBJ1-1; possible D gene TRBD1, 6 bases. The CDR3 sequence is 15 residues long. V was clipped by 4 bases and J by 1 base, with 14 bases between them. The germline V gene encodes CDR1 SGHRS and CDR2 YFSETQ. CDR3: CASSPLGQPNTEAFF. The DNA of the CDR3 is TGCGCCAGCAGCCCTCTTGGACAGCCGAACACTGAAGCTTTCTTT. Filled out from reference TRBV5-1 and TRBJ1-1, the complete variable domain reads KAGVTQTPRYLIKTRGQQVTLSCSPISGHRSVSWYQQTPGQGLQFLFEYFSETQRNKGNFPGRFSGRQFSNSRSEMNVSTLELGDSALYLCASSPLGQPNTEAFFGQGTRLTVV.

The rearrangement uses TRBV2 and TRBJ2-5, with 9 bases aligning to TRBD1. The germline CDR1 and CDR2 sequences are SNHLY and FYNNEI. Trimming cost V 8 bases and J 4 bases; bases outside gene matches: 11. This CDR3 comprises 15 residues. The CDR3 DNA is TGTGCCAGCCTGTACGGGACAGGGAAGGGAGAGACCCAGTACTTC. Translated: CASLYGTGKGETQYF.